These T cell receptor beta chains were read from a single sample in a study of blood T cell repertoires in COVID-19. Profiling relied on immunoSEQ multiplex PCR, and the TCRdb table lists in-frame clones only, not all of them. Here the sample spans approximately 50,000 clones, roughly 85% being singletons. Sequencing was done on a sample of peripheral blood. All receptors come from a man in his 70s with acute or convalescent COVID-19. The CDR3 runs from the conserved cysteine through the conserved F or W. The order of the fields is clone size, V gene, J gene, D gene, CDR3 protein, CDR3 DNA. D genes are given only for firm matches. Size is stated for part of the rows, as once, few or many counts, or as a class when the clone is expanded.

clone_size: once; v_call: TRBV19; j_call: TRBJ2-1; d_call: TRBD1; cdr3_aa: CASSPGQSYNEQFF; cdr3_nt: TGTGCCAGTAGCCCGGGACAGAGCTACAATGAGCAGTTCTTC
clone_size: NA; v_call: TRBV9; j_call: TRBJ1-3; d_call: NA; cdr3_aa: CASSVHLQGSPGNTIYF; cdr3_nt: TGTGCCAGCAGCGTTCACCTACAGGGATCCCCCGGAAACACCATATATTTT
clone_size: once; v_call: TRBV5-1; j_call: TRBJ2-7; d_call: NA; cdr3_aa: CASSSLSYEQYF; cdr3_nt: TGCGCCAGCAGCTCCCTGAGCTACGAGCAGTACTTC
clone_size: NA; v_call: TRBV2; j_call: TRBJ1-6; d_call: NA; cdr3_aa: CASGLGQGNSPLHF; cdr3_nt: TGTGCCAGCGGACTAGGGCAGGGGAATTCACCCCTCCACTTT
clone_size: NA; v_call: TRBV2; j_call: TRBJ1-6; d_call: NA; cdr3_aa: CASSVGHANSPLHF; cdr3_nt: TGTGCCAGCAGTGTGGGACACGCTAATTCACCCCTCCACTTT
clone_size: NA; v_call: TRBV7-3; j_call: TRBJ2-1; d_call: NA; cdr3_aa: CASSPGTYNEQFF; cdr3_nt: TGTGCCAGCAGCCCAGGGACCTACAATGAGCAGTTCTTC
clone_size: NA; v_call: TRBV7-9; j_call: TRBJ2-5; d_call: TRBD1; cdr3_aa: CASSPRQGETQYF; cdr3_nt: TGTGCCAGCAGCCCTAGACAGGGAGAGACCCAGTACTTC
clone_size: NA; v_call: TRBV5-6; j_call: TRBJ2-3; d_call: NA; cdr3_aa: CASGAWGQGHPGTQYF; cdr3_nt: TGTGCCAGCGGAGCCTGGGGGCAGGGTCATCCGGGTACGCAGTATTTT
clone_size: NA; v_call: TRBV18; j_call: TRBJ2-1; d_call: NA; cdr3_aa: CASSRQESSYNEQFF; cdr3_nt: TGTGCCAGCTCGCGACAGGAGAGCTCCTACAATGAGCAGTTCTTC
clone_size: NA; v_call: TRBV6-1; j_call: TRBJ1-1; d_call: NA; cdr3_aa: CASSEFNEAFF; cdr3_nt: TGTGCCAGCAGTGAATTCAATGAAGCTTTCTTT
clone_size: medium-sized; v_call: TRBV9; j_call: TRBJ1-2; d_call: NA; cdr3_aa: CASSDPSGYYGYTF; cdr3_nt: TGTGCCAGCAGCGACCCTTCAGGGTACTATGGCTACACCTTC
clone_size: many; v_call: TRBV28; j_call: TRBJ1-5; d_call: TRBD1; cdr3_aa: CASTGGTGKSNQPQHF; cdr3_nt: TGTGCCAGCACCGGAGGGACAGGGAAAAGCAATCAGCCCCAGCATTTT